Sequencing of this TCR beta chain was carried out in a study of blood T cell repertoires in COVID-19. The wider study: Italy, Spain and the United States were the sources of the convalescent and acute COVID-19 samples. T cells, B-cell-depleted T cells, or PBMCs provided the cDNA or gDNA that served as material.

Source study methods: Quantification of nucleated cells was approximated via reference gene primer amplification. TCRdb's copy holds only in-frame clones and misses some; the assay was immunoSEQ multiplex PCR. Clone size and the V and J calls come from that table; the DNA yielded D and trimming. The sample yields approximately 190,000 clones, 80% to 90% seen once. The CDR3 extends over 13 amino acids. Germline V gene lookup returns CDR1 SGHRS and CDR2 YFSETQ. Trimming removed 1 base at V and 3 bases at J, with 8 bases between. With respect to this clone: Other DNA sequences in this specimen translate into the identical CDR3.

V and J are TRBV5-1 and TRBJ2-7, with D possibly TRBD2 on 6 matching bases. The TCR comes from a woman in her 70s with active or convalescent COVID-19. Sequenced sample: peripheral blood. CDR3 DNA sequence: TGCGCCAGCAGCTTGTCAGCGGGCTACGAGCAGTACTTC. As protein: CASSLSAGYEQYF.